The next 4 T cell receptor beta chains were all read from a single sample in a study of blood T cell repertoires in COVID-19. The assay was immunoSEQ multiplex PCR, and TCRdb's table has in-frame clones only and misses some. The profile covers about 60,000 clones, with more than 70% appearing a single time and under 4% taken by the ten largest. Material for sequencing was peripheral blood. These receptors came from a man aged 65 to 79 with acute or convalescent COVID-19.

The V and J genes are TRBV5-5 and TRBJ1-1; a possible D gene is TRBD1 (5 bases). The germline gives CDR1 SGHKS, CDR2 YYEKEE (reference sequence). CDR3 length: 14 amino acids. V was trimmed by 6 bases and J by 6 bases, leaving 18 bases between them. CDR3 DNA sequence: TGTGCCAGCATCATGTTTGTAGGGGTTGCTGAAGCTTTCTTT. This translates into CASIMFVGVAEAFF. Complete variable domain (other parts from reference TRBV5-5 and TRBJ1-1): DAGVTQSPTHLIKTRGQQVTLRCSPISGHKSVSWYQQVLGQGPQFIFQYYEKEERGRGNFPDRFSARQFPNYSSELNVNALLLGDSALYLCASIMFVGVAEAFFGQGTRLTVV.

The chain is built from TRBV19 and TRBJ1-1, with TRBD1 identical over 7 bases. Germline V CDR1 and CDR2: LNHDA, SQIVND (reference sequence). The V and J ends lost 4 bases and 5 bases, in that order; junction bases with no gene match: 7. There are 14 residues in the CDR3. The CDR3, as DNA: TGTGCCAGTAGTAAACAGGGGCGAATAACTGAAGCTTTCTTT. Its protein product is CASSKQGRITEAFF.

This sequence joins TRBV2 and TRBJ1-4; weak D call: TRBD1 (6 bases). The V gene's germline CDR1 is SNHLY and CDR2 FYNNEI. Trimming took off 7 bases at V and 10 bases at J, with 22 bases between the two ends. The CDR3 is 15 residues long. CDR3 amino acids: CASIADWGRLGKLFF. CDR3 bases: TGTGCCAGCATCGCCGACTGGGGGCGCCTGGGAAAACTGTTTTTT.

The J gene is TRBJ2-2, the V gene TRBV7-2; 7 nucleotides agree with TRBD1. V lost 5 bases to trimming and J lost 2 bases; unmatched junction nucleotides: 8. Germline CDR1 reads SGHTA; CDR2 reads FQGNSA. The CDR3 runs 16 residues. The CDR3 protein is CASSRRDRANTGELFF. The CDR3 bases are TGTGCCAGCAGCCGCCGAGACAGGGCAAACACCGGGGAGCTGTTTTTT.